One and the same sample provided the 10 T cell receptor beta chains below, sequenced in a study of blood T cell repertoires in COVID-19. The repertoire was sequenced with immunoSEQ multiplex PCR; TCRdb's copy has only in-frame clones and lacks some. Here the sample spans 70,000 to 95,000 clones, around 78% being singletons. Input material: peripheral blood. The receptor set was obtained from a man aged 55-75 years with COVID-19, enrolled during active disease.

This clone was picked up a small number of times. The V gene is TRBV7-2, the J gene TRBJ1-5; no reliable D call. CDR1 is SGHTA and CDR2 is FQGNSA in the germline V gene. V was cut by 5 bases and J by 5 bases, with 16 bases left in between. The CDR3 is 15 amino acids. The CDR3 protein is CASSPTVQSYQPQHF. In DNA, the CDR3 is TGTGCCAGCAGCCCCACGGTGCAATCTTATCAGCCCCAGCATTTT.

This clone was counted only a few times. This chain uses TRBV30 with TRBJ2-1, with TRBD2 identical over 10 bases. Germline-derived CDR1 and CDR2 are GTSNPN and SVGIG (reference sequence). After removal of 3 bases from V and 4 bases from J, the junction contained 9 bases not matched to a gene. The CDR3 consists of 16 residues. CDR3 loop: CAWRDPLAGSYNEQFF. The CDR3 bases are TGTGCCTGGAGAGACCCACTAGCGGGAAGTTACAATGAGCAGTTCTTC.

The rearrangement links TRBV10-3 to TRBJ1-3; the D gene is possibly TRBD1 (6 bases). Trimming removed 2 bases at V and 6 bases at J, with 11 bases between. This CDR3 spans 14 amino acids. CDR1 ENHRY and CDR2 SYGVKD come from the germline V gene. In DNA, the CDR3 is TGTGCCATCAGTGAGCCAGGACAGAAAAACACCATATATTTT. Its protein product is CAISEPGQKNTIYF.

The rearrangement uses TRBV6-5 and TRBJ2-5; no definite D call. This CDR3 is built from 16 residues. V lost 0 bases, J lost 3 bases, and 14 bases lay in between. Germline V gene lookup returns CDR1 MNHEY and CDR2 SVGAGI. This CDR3 is CASSYSSAGYEETQYF. Here the CDR3 DNA reads TGTGCCAGCAGTTACTCGTCCGCAGGATACGAAGAGACCCAGTACTTC.

V usage is TRBV2 and J usage is TRBJ1-1; D is ambiguous. The CDR3 spans 14 residues. V lost 6 bases and J lost 2, with 13 bases in between. The V gene's germline CDR1 is SNHLY and CDR2 FYNNEI. Written as DNA, the CDR3 is TGTGCCAGCAGGGGCTCCATAACTAACACTGAAGCTTTCTTT. Encoded protein: CASRGSITNTEAFF.

This clone turned up a few times. The chain uses TRBV5-6 and TRBJ1-2; 7 nucleotides agree with TRBD1. CDR1 and CDR2 (germline): SGHDT, YYEEEE. The CDR3 contains 15 residues. The ends lost 3 bases at V and 4 bases at J; junction bases unmatched: 9. The CDR3 DNA sequence: TGTGCCAGCAGCTCTCCCACCCCAGGGGGCTATGGCTACACCTTC. Translated: CASSSPTPGGYGYTF.

This chain uses TRBV29-1 with TRBJ1-1, with D possibly matching TRBD1 (5 bases). V was pared by 7 bases and J by 1 base, with 19 bases between. CDR3 length: 15 residues. CDR1 and CDR2 (germline): SQVTM, ANQGSEA. The CDR3 reads CSGKGLTEGNTEAFF. The CDR3 coding sequence is TGCAGCGGGAAGGGACTAACCGAGGGGAACACTGAAGCTTTCTTT.

The chain links TRBV27 to TRBJ2-5; 9 bases are a match to TRBD2. The CDR3 extends over 15 amino acids. Trimming took 1 base from V and 1 from J; bases not matched to a gene: 1. Germline CDR1 reads MNHEY; CDR2 reads SMNVEV (reference sequence). CDR3 loop: CASSLLAGAQETQYF. The CDR3 DNA is TGTGCCAGCAGTTTATTAGCGGGGGCCCAAGAGACCCAGTACTTC.

This chain uses TRBV5-1 with TRBJ1-2; no clear D gene. V lost 5 bases and J 5 bases, leaving 22 bases between the germline ends. CDR1 is SGHRS, CDR2 YFSETQ, per germline. There are 16 residues in the CDR3. CDR3 residues: CASSGGVFGGSYGYTF. CDR3 coding DNA: TGCGCCAGCAGTGGTGGGGTTTTCGGAGGATCATATGGCTACACCTTC.

This clone was seen once. The chain links TRBV3-1 (or the pseudogene TRBV3-2) to TRBJ2-1, with 9 bases identical to TRBD2. Germline assignment: CDR1 LGHDT and CDR2 YNNKEL (reference sequence). V lost 7 bases, J lost 5 bases, and 0 bases stayed unmatched. The CDR3 is 12 amino acids. The CDR3 loop is CASKRGDNEQFF. DNA for the CDR3: TGTGCCAGCAAGCGGGGGGACAATGAGCAGTTCTTC.